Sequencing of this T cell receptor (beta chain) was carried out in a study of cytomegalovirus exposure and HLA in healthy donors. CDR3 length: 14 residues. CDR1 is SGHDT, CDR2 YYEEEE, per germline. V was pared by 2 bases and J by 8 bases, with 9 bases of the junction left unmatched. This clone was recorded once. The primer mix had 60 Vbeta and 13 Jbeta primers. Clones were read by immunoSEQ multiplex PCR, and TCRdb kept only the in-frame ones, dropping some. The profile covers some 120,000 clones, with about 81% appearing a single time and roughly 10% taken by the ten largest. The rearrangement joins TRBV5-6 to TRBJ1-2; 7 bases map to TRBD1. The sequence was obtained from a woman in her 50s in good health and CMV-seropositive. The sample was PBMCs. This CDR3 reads CASSFTTGLSGYTF. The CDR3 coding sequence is TGTGCCAGCAGCTTCACGACAGGGTTAAGCGGCTACACCTTC.